Reported below is one T cell receptor (beta chain). Its binding antigen is unknown. Within one base of it there is no much larger clone, and no base qualities were kept. A patient counted as having stable Graves' hyperthyroidism if no progression to ophthalmopathy occurred over 18 months of follow-up. The hyperthyroidism patients were between 18 and 65 years old and newly diagnosed, with a disease duration of less than 2 months. Patients with uncontrolled infections, other autoimmune diseases, pregnancy or lactation were excluded. Diagnoses were based on clinical symptoms, serum thyroxine and TRAb, thyroid ultrasound and orbital computed tomography. Total RNA was extracted with Trizol reagent, and quality was checked on an Agilent 2100 Bioanalyzer. V is pruned by 6 bases and J by 1 base, leaving 10 bases of the junction without a gene match. The CDR3 measures 16 amino acids from cysteine to phenylalanine. The kept DNA is CDR3 alone, 48 bases in frame from the first base. Looking up the germline V gene yields CDR1 MNHNS and CDR2 SASEGT.

These data originate in a study of T cells in Graves' hyperthyroidism and ophthalmopathy (dated by TCRdb to the late 2010s). Looking at the study overall: TCR V-J signatures able to tell the groups apart were searched for in a discovery cohort of 90 to 100 patients, of whom roughly 42 had Graves' ophthalmopathy and some 60 had stable Graves' hyperthyroidism. After sampling, hyperthyroidism patients received methimazole starting at 30 mg daily, and ophthalmopathy patients received high-dose intravenous methylprednisolone. The roughly 100 discovery patients were divided at random into training and test sets in a 7:3 ratio. TCR Vbeta CDR3 sequencing of 130 to 150 peripheral blood samples (roughly 43 ophthalmopathy, approximately 80 hyperthyroidism and some 17 progressor patients) is reported in the paper. An independent validation cohort of around 19 hyperthyroidism patients and about 15 patients who later progressed to ophthalmopathy tested prospective prediction of ophthalmopathy. In about 6 Graves' hyperthyroidism patients, the study also compared T-cell repertoires from thyroid tissue with T-cell repertoires from blood. The paper's findings and limits, for the study overall: In validation, the model predicted progression to ophthalmopathy with over 60% sensitivity and approximately 72% specificity, a median of roughly seven months before onset. Blood samples also contained most of the expanded thyroid clonotypes (frequency above 0.001), which suggests that blood repertoires may reflect thyroid immune responses. No statistical method was used to set the sample size in advance, and investigators knew the group allocation. Ophthalmopathy was separated from stable hyperthyroidism by a 13 V-J signature model, with around 88% sensitivity and roughly 81% specificity obtained in cross-validation and 80%/75% obtained in testing.

The TCR beta CDR3 regions were amplified from the RNA transcripts. For the first round of RT-PCR on the TCR CDR3, the HTBI primer set was used together with the Qiagen OneStep RT-PCR kit. A second multiplex PCR round built the libraries, followed by size selection and purification. Libraries were sequenced paired-end with 100 bp reads on an Illumina HiSeq2000. On the study's bioinformatics: SOAPnuke was used to process the raw data, removing reads that contained adapters or uncalled bases, had a mean Phred below 15, or lacked an exact match to the constant primer or identifier. High-quality paired reads were merged with COPE v1.2.5, and unique nucleotide sequences were defined as clonotypes. Clonotypes were aligned to IMGT TRBV, TRBD and TRBJ reference segments using MiTCR v1.1. Only V-J combinations with frequency above 0.0001, covering 99% to 99.2% of repertoires, were analysed. A TCS score was defined as the ratio between F50 (clonal expansion) and ExV (chaos), using BLOSUM62-based TCRdist between CDR3 peptides within each V-J. Welch's t-statistics and random forest reduced approximately 520 V-J features to 13, which were used in a naive Bayes classifier (R e1071). The raw public data were reprocessed by TCRdb itself: fastp quality trimming at Q25, MiXCR clonotype calling, in-frame beta chains only. Entries that share a CDR3 protein sequence are merged under the most common genes and DNA. TCRdb assigned the V and J calls; the authors' analysis was not used. This sample gives a few hundred thousand distinct CDR3 sequences in total; 35% to 55% of them show up just once. The top ten constitute 8% to 8.5% of the sample.

Sample: peripheral blood or thyroid tissue (not recorded which). The chain links TRBV6-1 with TRBJ1-1; 8 bases in the junction line up with TRBD1. The clonotype was recovered from a woman aged 18-35 years with Graves' hyperthyroidism. Donor details come from another sample of the same person, matched by shared clones. CDR3 protein: CASSSAGQGGNTEAFF. At the DNA level, the sequence is TGTGCCAGCAGCTCGGCCGGACAGGGTGGGAACACTGAAGCTTTCTTT.